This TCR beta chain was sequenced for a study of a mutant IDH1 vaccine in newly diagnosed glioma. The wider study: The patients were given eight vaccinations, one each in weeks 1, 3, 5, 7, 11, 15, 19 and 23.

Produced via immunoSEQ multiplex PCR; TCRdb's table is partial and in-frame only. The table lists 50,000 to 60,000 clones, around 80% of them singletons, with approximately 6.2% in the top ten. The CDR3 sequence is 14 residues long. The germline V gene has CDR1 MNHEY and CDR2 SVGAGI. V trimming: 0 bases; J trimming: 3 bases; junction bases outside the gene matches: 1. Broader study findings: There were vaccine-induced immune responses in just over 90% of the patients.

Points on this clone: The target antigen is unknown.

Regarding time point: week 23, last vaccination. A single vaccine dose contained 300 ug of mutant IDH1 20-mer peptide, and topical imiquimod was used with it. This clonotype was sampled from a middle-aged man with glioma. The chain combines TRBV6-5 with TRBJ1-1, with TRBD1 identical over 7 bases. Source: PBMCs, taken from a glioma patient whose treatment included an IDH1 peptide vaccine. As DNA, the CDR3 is TGTGCCAGCAGTTACTCGAGGGGGCACACTGAAGCTTTCTTT. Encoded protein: CASSYSRGHTEAFF.